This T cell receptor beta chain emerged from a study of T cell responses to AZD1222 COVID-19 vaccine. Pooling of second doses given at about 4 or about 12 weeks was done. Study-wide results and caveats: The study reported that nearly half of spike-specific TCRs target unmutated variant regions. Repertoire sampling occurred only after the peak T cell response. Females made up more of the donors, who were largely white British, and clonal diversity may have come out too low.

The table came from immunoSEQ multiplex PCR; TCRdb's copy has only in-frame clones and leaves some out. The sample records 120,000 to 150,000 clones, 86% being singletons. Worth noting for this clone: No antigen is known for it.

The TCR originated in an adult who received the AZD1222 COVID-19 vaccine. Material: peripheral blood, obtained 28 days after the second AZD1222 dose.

This chain's CDR3 is CATSGLPLGQPQHF. CDR3 in DNA: TGTGCCACCTCGGGACTCCCTTTGGGTCAGCCCCAGCATTTT. The V gene is TRBV19, the J gene TRBJ1-5; D may be TRBD1 (5 bases). CDR3 length equals 14 residues. The V end lost 10 bases, the J end lost 6 bases, and 19 bases lay between the germline ends. Germline loops: CDR1 LNHDA, CDR2 SQIVND (reference sequence).